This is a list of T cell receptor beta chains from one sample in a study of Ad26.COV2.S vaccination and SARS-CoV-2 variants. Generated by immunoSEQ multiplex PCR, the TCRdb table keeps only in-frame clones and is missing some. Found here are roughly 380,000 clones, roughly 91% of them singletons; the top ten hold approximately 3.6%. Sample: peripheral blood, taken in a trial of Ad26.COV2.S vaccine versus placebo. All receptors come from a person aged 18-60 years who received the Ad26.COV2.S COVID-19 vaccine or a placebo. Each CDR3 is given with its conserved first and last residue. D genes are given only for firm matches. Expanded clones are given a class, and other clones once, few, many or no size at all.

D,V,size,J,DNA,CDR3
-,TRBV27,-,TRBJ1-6,TGTGCCAGCAGGGGGGGTAATTCACCCCTCCACTTT,CASRGGNSPLHF
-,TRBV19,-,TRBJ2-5,TGTGCCAGTAGTATTTTGTATGGAGGGGAGACCCAGTACTTC,CASSILYGGETQYF
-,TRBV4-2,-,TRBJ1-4,TGTGCCAGCAGCCAAGATCCGGGAGGGGAAAAACTGTTTTTT,CASSQDPGGEKLFF
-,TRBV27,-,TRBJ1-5,TGTGCCAGCAGTTTGGGGGGGCCGGGCCAGCCCCAGCATTTT,CASSLGGPGQPQHF
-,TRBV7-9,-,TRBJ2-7,TGTGCCAGCAGCCCCGGAGGGTACGAGCAGTACTTC,CASSPGGYEQYF
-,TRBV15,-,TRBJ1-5,TGTGCCACCAGCCCCCGTGGGGGGGGCAATCAGCCCCAGCATTTT,CATSPRGGGNQPQHF
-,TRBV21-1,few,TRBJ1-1,TGTGCCACCCCCGAGGGCGGGGAGCTAGCTTTCTTT,CATPEGGELAFF
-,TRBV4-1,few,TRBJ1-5,TGCGCCAGCAGCCAAAGCCGTGCAGGAGTTAATCAGCCCCAGCATTTT,CASSQSRAGVNQPQHF
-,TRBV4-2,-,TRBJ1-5,TGTGCCAGCAGCCAAGGGGGAGGCGTACTACATCAGCCCCAGCATTTT,CASSQGGGVLHQPQHF
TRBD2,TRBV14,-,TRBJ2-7,TGTGCCAGCAGCCTCATATTGTCGGGGGGGGAGCAGTACTTC,CASSLILSGGEQYF
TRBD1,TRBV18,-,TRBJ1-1,TGTGCCAGCTCAGAGCAGGGGGGCACTGAAGCTTTCTTT,CASSEQGGTEAFF
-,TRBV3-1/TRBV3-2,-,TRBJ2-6,TGTGCCAGCAGCCAAAATCCCTCTGGGGCCAACGTCCTGACTTTC,CASSQNPSGANVLTF
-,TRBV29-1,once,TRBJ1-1,TGCAGCGTTTCTGGGGCCCGACTGACTGAAGCTTTCTTT,CSVSGARLTEAFF
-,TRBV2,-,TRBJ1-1,TGTGCCAGCAGTGTCCGGTTGGAGAACACTGAAGCTTTCTTT,CASSVRLENTEAFF
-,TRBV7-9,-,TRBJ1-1,TGTGCCAGCAGCTTTGTACGATTGGGACACATGAACACTGAAGCTTTCTTT,CASSFVRLGHMNTEAFF
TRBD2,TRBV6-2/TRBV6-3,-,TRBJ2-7,TGTGCCAGCAGTTACGAGGGACTAGCGGGGAGTGAGCAGTACTTC,CASSYEGLAGSEQYF
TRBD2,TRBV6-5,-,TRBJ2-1,TGTGCCAGCACCTGGGAGGGCCCTTTGAGGGCTGAGCAGTTCTTC,CASTWEGPLRAEQFF
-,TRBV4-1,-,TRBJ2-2,TGCGCCAGCAGCCCCCGGGACGAGGAGCTGTTTTTT,CASSPRDEELFF
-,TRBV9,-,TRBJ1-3,TGTGCCAGCAGCCATCCCCCCCAGGGTCCGGACACCATATATTTT,CASSHPPQGPDTIYF
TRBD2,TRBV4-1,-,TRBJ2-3,TGCGCCAGCAGCCAAGATAGCGGGGTGAGCACAGATACGCAGTATTTT,CASSQDSGVSTDTQYF
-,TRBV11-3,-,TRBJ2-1,TGTGCCAGCAGCTTAGGTAGTCGTCTGTCCGATGAGCAGTTCTTC,CASSLGSRLSDEQFF
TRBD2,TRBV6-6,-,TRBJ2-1,TGTGCCAGCAGTTACTCGACCGGGACTAGCAATGAGCAGTTCTTC,CASSYSTGTSNEQFF
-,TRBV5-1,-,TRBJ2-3,TGCGCCAGCAGCTTGGTGGGGCCTAGCACAGATACGCAGTATTTT,CASSLVGPSTDTQYF
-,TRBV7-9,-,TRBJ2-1,TGTGCCAGCAGCTTAGCCTCTAATGAGCAGTTCTTC,CASSLASNEQFF